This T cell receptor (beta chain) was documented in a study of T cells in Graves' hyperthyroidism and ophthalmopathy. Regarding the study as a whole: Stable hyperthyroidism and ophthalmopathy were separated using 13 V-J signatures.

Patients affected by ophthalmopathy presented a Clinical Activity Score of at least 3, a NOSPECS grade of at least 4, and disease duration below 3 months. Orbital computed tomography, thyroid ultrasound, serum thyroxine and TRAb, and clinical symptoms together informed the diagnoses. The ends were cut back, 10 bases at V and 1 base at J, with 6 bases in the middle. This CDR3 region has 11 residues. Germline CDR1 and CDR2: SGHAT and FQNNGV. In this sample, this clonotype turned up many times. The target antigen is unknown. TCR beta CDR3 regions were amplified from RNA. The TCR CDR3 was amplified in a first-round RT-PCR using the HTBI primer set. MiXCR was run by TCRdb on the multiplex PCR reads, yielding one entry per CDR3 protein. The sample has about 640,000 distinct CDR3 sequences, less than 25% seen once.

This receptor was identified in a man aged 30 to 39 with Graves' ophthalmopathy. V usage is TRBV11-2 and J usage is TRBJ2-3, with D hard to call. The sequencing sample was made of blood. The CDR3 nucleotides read TGTGCCACCCGGGGCACAGATACGCAGTATTTT. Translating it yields CATRGTDTQYF.